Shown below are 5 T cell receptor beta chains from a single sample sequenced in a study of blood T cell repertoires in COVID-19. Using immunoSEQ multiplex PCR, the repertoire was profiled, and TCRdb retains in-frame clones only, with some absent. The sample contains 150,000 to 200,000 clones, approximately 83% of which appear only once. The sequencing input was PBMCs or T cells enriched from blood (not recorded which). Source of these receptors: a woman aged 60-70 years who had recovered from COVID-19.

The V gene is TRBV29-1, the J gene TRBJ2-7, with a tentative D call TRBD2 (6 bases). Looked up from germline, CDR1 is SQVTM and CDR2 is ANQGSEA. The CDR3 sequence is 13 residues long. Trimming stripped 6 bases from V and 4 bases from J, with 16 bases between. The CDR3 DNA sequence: TGCAGCGTCCGGGGTCGCGGGGAATACGAGCAGTACTTC. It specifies CSVRGRGEYEQYF.

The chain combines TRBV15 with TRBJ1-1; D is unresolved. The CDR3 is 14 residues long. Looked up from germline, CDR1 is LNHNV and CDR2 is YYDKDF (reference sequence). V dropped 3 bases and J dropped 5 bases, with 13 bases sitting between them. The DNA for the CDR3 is TGTGCCACCAGCAGTCTAGAGCCTCGGACTGAAGCTTTCTTT. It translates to CATSSLEPRTEAFF.

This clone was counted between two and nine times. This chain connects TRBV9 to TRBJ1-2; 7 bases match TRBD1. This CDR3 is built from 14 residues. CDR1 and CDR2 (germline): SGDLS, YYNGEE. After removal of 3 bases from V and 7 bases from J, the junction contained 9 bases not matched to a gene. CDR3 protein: CASSASQGEVGYTF. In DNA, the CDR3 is TGTGCCAGCAGCGCCTCCCAGGGGGAGGTTGGCTACACCTTC.

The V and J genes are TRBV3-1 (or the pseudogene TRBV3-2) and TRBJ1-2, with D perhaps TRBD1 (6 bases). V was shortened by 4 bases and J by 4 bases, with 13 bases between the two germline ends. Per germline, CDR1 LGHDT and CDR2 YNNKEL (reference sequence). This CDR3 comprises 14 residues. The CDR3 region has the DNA TGTGCCAGCAGCCGGGGGCAGCCTCTCTATGGCTACACCTTC. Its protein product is CASSRGQPLYGYTF.

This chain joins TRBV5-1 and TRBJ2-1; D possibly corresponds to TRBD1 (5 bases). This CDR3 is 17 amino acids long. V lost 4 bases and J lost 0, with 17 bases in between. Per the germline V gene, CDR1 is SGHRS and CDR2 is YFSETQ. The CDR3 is CASSPGHIQSSYNEQFF. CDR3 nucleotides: TGCGCCAGCAGCCCCGGACATATACAAAGCTCCTACAATGAGCAGTTCTTC.